This paragraph reports one T cell receptor beta chain. This CDR3 fails to terminate in the conserved phenylalanine or tryptophan, so it likely reflects a read error. Using genomic DNA as the template, TCR beta VDJ and CDR3 profiling was carried out. From the reads, TCRdb called clonotypes with MiXCR, one entry per CDR3 protein. Of roughly 250,000 distinct CDR3 sequences listed, 70% to 85% are singletons. CD8+CD57+ cell expansion, shown by flow cytometry, had occurred in the patients selected for sequencing. Each of the patients presented with severe acquired aplastic anemia. Blood was sampled before the patients had received any therapy. This sample was included in a study of CD8+CD57+ T cells in acquired aplastic anemia. Study in general: Isolated CD4+ and CD8+ cells, once sorted, yielded DNA averaging around 3.3 ug.

This CDR3 region has 16 residues. Germline CDR1 reads LNHNV; CDR2 reads YYDKDF (reference sequence). V is TRBV15 and J is TRBJ1-6, with D maybe TRBD1 (5 bases). Sample: sorted CD4+, CD8+, or CD8+CD57+ T cells (not recorded which) from PBMCs. This receptor was obtained from a human donor with aplastic anemia. CDR3 amino acids: CASSADSASYTPPLHL. Here the CDR3 DNA reads TGTGCCAGCAGCGCCGACAGCGCCTCCTATACTCCGCCCCTCCACTTA.